These T cell receptor beta chains were read from a single sample in a study of siplizumab effects on memory and regulatory T cells. TCRdb's copy holds only in-frame clones and misses some; the assay was immunoSEQ multiplex PCR. The table has over 85,000 clones, 80% to 95% seen once; the top ten hold approximately 1.2%. Sequencing was performed on CD4+ T cells sorted from blood. These receptor sequences come from a human donor in good health. Both conserved end residues are part of each CDR3. Fields, in order: J gene, V gene, CDR3 protein.

J: TRBJ2-2
V: TRBV15
CDR3: CATSREGLSSTGELFF

J: TRBJ2-3
V: TRBV10-1
CDR3: CASSDGLDRFTDTQYF

J: TRBJ1-1
V: TRBV15
CDR3: CATSRGTTNTEAFF

J: TRBJ1-5
V: TRBV6-1
CDR3: CASSDLDRAYSNQPQHF

J: TRBJ2-1
V: TRBV2
CDR3: CASSYISGTGGNEQFF

J: TRBJ1-4
V: TRBV6-5
CDR3: CASSMEGVPNEKLFF

J: TRBJ2-7
V: TRBV19
CDR3: CASSIGKNYEQYF

J: TRBJ1-1
V: TRBV7-8
CDR3: CASSLNAGGGIAFF

J: TRBJ1-5
V: TRBV30
CDR3: CAWSRSGGQPQHF

J: TRBJ1-1
V: TRBV10-3
CDR3: CAISEARRAFF

J: TRBJ2-2
V: TRBV2
CDR3: CASSSRGNTGELFF

J: TRBJ2-7
V: TRBV19
CDR3: CASSIVAGETYEQYF

J: TRBJ2-4
V: TRBV20-1
CDR3: CSARGNIQYF

J: TRBJ1-1
V: TRBV13
CDR3: CASSRGRPATEAFF

J: TRBJ2-5
V: TRBV7-2
CDR3: CASSSRETQYF

J: TRBJ2-1
V: TRBV5-6
CDR3: CASSLVGAGQFF

J: TRBJ1-5
V: TRBV5-6
CDR3: CASSLGQGYQPQHF

J: TRBJ1-1
V: TRBV5-1
CDR3: CASSGQGVGTEAFF

J: TRBJ1-2
V: TRBV19
CDR3: CASTVGTFYGYTF

J: TRBJ2-7
V: TRBV19
CDR3: CASSMGQNREQYF

J: TRBJ2-1
V: TRBV19
CDR3: CASGGRFDSYNEQFF

J: TRBJ2-1
V: TRBV7-2
CDR3: CASSSAGAGARRNEQFF

J: TRBJ1-2
V: TRBV19
CDR3: CASSIEHRYGYTF

J: TRBJ1-2
V: TRBV19
CDR3: CASSPSHTSGDRPYGYTF

J: TRBJ2-7
V: TRBV6-5
CDR3: CASSYNLYEQYF

J: TRBJ2-2
V: TRBV6-4
CDR3: CASSPDSVGELFF

J: TRBJ2-5
V: TRBV9
CDR3: CASSMGTVETQYF

J: TRBJ1-2
V: TRBV25-1
CDR3: CASSPGGDNYGYTF

J: TRBJ2-5
V: TRBV7-2
CDR3: CASSPPGTSETQYF

J: TRBJ2-2
V: TRBV18
CDR3: CASSPQEDTGELFF

J: TRBJ2-5
V: TRBV7-9
CDR3: CASSLVGRGRETQYF

J: TRBJ2-7
V: TRBV5-5
CDR3: CASSLVGQAPQYEQYF

J: TRBJ1-1
V: TRBV6-5
CDR3: CASSTSGQGNTEAFF